The TCR beta chain under discussion was sequenced for a study of T cell repertoires in cytomegalovirus infection. Study results and limitations: Ex vivo responses were dominated by HLA-C-restricted CMV-specific TCR beta clonotypes.

This clonotype was seen repeatedly, ten times or more. The target antigen is unknown. TCRdb fed the reads into MiXCR, producing one record per CDR3 protein. This table has approximately 500,000 distinct CDR3 sequences, approximately 26% appearing once. V was clipped by 5 bases and J by 5 bases; unmatched bases: 12. From germline, CDR1 is SGHTA and CDR2 FQGNSA. The CDR3 contains 16 residues. The receptor comes from a human donor in good health (CMV status not recorded). Some clones in this sample may be carry-over from other donors' samples. The V and J genes are TRBV7-2 and TRBJ1-1, with 9 positions matching TRBD1. Input material: PBMCs. This CDR3 reads CASSPYTGTGKTEAFF. CDR3 in DNA: TGTGCCAGCAGCCCATATACCGGGACAGGGAAAACTGAAGCTTTCTTT.